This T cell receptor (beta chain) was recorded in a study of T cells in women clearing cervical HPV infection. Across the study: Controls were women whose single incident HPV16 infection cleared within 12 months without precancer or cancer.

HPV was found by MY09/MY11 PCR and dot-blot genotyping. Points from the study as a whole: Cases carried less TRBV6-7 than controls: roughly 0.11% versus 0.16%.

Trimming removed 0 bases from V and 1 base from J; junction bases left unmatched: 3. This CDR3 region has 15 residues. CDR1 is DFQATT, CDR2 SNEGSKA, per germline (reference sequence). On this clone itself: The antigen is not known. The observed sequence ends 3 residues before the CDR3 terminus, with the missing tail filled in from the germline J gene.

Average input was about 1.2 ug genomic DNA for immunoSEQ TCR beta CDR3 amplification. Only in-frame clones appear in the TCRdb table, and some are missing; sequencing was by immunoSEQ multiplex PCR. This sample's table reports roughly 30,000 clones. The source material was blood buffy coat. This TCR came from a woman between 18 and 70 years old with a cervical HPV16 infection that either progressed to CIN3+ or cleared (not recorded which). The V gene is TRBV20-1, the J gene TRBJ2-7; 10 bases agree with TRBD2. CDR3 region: CSAREERGGSYEQYF. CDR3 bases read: TGCAGTGCTAGAGAAGAGCGGGGGGGGTCCTACGAG.